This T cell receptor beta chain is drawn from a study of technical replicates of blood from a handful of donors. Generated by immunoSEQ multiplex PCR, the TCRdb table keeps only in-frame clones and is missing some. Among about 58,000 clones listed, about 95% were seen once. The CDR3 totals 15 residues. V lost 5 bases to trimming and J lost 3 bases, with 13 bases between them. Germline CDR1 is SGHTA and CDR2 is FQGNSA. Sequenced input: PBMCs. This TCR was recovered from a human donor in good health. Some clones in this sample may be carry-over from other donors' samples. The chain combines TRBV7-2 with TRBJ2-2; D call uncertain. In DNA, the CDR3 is TGTGCCAGCAGCGCGCCTCCTTTAGACACCGGGGAGCTGTTTTTT. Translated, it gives CASSAPPLDTGELFF.